This paragraph covers one T cell receptor beta chain sequence. Its target is unknown. This record comes from a study of resident and recirculating memory T cells in vitiligo. Study-wide context: Shave-biopsy epidermis from lesional and nonlesional skin was sequenced alongside PBMCs. No cells were sorted; samples were homogenized just before genomic DNA extraction.

Study results and limitations: Non-conserved TCRs across sites and patients suggested distinct clones per lesion. No unique dominant TCR clone was found in vitiligo lesions.

Sequencing used immunoSEQ multiplex PCR; TCRdb keeps in-frame clones, though not all of them. The data hold roughly 76,000 clones, with approximately 90% observed a single time. The CDR3 is made up of 15 amino acids. The trim removed 5 bases at V and 3 bases at J, leaving 6 bases unmatched. CDR1 KGHSH and CDR2 LQKENI come from the germline V gene. The sample comprised blood. The sequence came from a male donor with vitiligo. The V gene is TRBV18, the J gene TRBJ2-5; 10 bases are shared with TRBD2. The CDR3 is CASSSAGTSEETQYF. The CDR3 coding sequence is TGTGCCAGCTCATCTGCCGGGACTAGCGAAGAGACCCAGTACTTC.